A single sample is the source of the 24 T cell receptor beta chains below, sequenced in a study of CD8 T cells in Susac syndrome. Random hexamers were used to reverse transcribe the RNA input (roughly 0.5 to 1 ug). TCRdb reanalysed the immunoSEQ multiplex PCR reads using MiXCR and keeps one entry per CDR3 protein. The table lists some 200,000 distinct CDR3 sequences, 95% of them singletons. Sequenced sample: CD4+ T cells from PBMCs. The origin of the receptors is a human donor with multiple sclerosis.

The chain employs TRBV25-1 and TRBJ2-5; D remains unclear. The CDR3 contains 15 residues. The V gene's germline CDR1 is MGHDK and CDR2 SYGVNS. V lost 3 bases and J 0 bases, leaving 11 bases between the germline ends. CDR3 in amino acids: CASSDSPRDQETQYF. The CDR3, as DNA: TGTGCCAGCAGTGATTCACCTCGGGACCAAGAGACCCAGTACTTC.

CDR3 loop: CASSVVGRRGTEAFF. The DNA of the CDR3 is TGTGCCAGCAGCGTAGTCGGCCGTCGGGGCACTGAAGCTTTCTTT. The chain is built from TRBV9 and TRBJ1-1; D remains unclear. Trimming left V 0 bases short and J 4 bases short, with 13 bases between. From germline, CDR1 is SGDLS and CDR2 YYNGEE. The CDR3 is 15 residues long.

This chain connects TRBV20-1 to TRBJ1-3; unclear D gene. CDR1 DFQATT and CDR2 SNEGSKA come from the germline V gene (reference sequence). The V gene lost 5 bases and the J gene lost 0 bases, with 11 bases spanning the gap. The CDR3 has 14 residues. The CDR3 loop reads CSAFPGSSGNTIYF. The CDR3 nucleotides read TGCAGTGCTTTCCCGGGGAGCTCTGGAAACACCATATATTTT.

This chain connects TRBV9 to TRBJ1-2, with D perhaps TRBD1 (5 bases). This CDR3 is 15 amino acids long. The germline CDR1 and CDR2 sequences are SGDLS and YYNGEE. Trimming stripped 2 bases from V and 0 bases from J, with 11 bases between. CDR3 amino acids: CASSVWQGANYGYTF. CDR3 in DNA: TGTGCCAGCAGCGTGTGGCAGGGAGCTAACTATGGCTACACCTTC. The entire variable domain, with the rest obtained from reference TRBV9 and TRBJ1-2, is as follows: DSGVTQTPKHLITATGQRVTLRCSPRSGDLSVYWYQQSLDQGLQFLIQYYNGEERAKGNILERFSAQQFPDLHSELNLSSLELGDSALYFCASSVWQGANYGYTFGSGTRLTVV.

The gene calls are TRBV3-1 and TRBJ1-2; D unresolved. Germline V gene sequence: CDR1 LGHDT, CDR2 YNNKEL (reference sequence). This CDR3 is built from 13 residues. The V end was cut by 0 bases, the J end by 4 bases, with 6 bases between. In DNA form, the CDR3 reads TGTGCCAGCAGCCAAGAGATGGTCTATGGCTACACCTTC. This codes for CASSQEMVYGYTF.

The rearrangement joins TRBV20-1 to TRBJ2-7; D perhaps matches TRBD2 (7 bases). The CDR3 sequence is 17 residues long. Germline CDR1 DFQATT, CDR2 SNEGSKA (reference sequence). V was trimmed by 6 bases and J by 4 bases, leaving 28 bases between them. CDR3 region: CSAINPDKGGVRYEQYF. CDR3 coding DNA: TGCAGTGCCATAAACCCGGACAAGGGGGGGGTAAGGTACGAGCAGTACTTC.

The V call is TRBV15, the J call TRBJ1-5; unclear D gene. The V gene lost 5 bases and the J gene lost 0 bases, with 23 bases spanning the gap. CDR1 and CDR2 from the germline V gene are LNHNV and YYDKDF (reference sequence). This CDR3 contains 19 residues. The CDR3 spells CATSSPAEVDEISNQPQHF. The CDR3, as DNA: TGTGCCACCAGCTCCCCGGCAGAGGTCGACGAGATTAGCAATCAGCCCCAGCATTTT.

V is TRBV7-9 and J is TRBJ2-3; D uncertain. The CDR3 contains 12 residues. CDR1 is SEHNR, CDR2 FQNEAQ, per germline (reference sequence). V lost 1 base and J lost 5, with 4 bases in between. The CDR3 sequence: CASSLERDTQYF. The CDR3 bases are TGTGCCAGCAGCTTAGAGAGAGATACGCAGTATTTT.

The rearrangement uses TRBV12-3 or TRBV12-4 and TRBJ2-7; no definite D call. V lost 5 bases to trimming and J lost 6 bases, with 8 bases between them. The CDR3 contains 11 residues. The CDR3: CASSALSEQYF. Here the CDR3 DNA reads TGTGCCAGCAGTGCACTGAGCGAGCAGTACTTC.

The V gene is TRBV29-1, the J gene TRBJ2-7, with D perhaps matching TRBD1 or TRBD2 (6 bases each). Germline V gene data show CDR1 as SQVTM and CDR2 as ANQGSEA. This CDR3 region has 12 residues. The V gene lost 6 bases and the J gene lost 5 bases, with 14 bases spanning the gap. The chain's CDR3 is CSVGGQKNEQYF. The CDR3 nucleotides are TGCAGCGTGGGAGGACAGAAGAACGAGCAGTACTTC.

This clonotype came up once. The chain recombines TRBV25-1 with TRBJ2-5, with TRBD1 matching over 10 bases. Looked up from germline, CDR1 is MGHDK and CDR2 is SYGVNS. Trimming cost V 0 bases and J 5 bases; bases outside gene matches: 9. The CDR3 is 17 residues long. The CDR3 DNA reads TGTGCCAGCAGTGAATACCGACAGGGGGCTGTAGTGGAGACCCAGTACTTC. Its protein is CASSEYRQGAVVETQYF. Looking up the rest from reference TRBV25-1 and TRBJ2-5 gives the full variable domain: EADIYQTPRYLVIGTGKKITLECSQTMGHDKMYWYQQDPGMELHLIHYSYGVNSTEKGDLSSESTVSRIRTEHFPLTLESARPSHTSQYLCASSEYRQGAVVETQYFGPGTRLLVL.

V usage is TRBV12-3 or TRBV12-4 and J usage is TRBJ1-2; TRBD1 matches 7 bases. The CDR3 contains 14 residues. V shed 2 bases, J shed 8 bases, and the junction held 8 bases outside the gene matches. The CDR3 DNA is TGTGCCAGCAGTTTAACAGGCCCAGGGGGGGGCTACACCTTC. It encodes CASSLTGPGGGYTF.

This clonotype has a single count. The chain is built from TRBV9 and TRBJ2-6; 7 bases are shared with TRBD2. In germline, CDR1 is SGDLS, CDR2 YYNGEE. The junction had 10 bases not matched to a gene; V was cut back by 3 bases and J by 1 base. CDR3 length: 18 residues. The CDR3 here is CASSGNFAGDSGANVLTF. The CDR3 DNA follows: TGTGCCAGCAGCGGAAACTTTGCGGGGGATTCTGGGGCCAACGTCCTGACTTTC.

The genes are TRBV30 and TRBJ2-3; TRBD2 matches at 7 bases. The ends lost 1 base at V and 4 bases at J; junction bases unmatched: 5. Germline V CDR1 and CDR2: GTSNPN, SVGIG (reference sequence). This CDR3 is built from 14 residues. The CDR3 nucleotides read TGTGCCTGGAGTGGGTTCGGGGGGTCAGATACGCAGTATTTT. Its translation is CAWSGFGGSDTQYF.

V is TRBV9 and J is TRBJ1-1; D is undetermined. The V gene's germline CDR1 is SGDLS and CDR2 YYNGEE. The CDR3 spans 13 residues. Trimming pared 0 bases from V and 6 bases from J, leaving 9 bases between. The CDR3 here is CASSVALRAEAFF. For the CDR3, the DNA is TGTGCCAGCAGCGTAGCTTTAAGGGCTGAAGCTTTCTTT.

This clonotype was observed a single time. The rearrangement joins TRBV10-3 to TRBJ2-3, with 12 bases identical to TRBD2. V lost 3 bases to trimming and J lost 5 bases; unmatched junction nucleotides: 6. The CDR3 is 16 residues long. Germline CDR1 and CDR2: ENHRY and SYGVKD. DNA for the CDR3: TGTGCCATCAGTGAACCTAGCGGGGGGGCCGGAGATACGCAGTATTTT. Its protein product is CAISEPSGGAGDTQYF.

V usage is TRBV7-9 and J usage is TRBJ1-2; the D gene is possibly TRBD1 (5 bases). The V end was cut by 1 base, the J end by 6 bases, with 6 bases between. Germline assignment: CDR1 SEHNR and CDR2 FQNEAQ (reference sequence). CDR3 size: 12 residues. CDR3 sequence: CASSLEGNGYTF. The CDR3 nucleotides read TGTGCCAGCAGCTTAGAGGGGAATGGCTACACCTTC.

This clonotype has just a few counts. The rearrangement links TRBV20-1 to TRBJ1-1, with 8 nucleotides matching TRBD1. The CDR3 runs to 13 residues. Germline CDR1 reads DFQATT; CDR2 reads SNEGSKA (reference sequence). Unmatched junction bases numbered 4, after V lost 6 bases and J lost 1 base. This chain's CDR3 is CSARTGWNTEAFF. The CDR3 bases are TGCAGTGCGAGGACAGGGTGGAACACTGAAGCTTTCTTT.

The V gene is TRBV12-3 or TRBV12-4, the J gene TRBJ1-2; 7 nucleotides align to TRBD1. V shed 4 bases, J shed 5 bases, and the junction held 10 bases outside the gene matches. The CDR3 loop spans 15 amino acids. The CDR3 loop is CASSSPAQGEYGYTF. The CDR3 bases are TGTGCCAGCAGTTCCCCGGCCCAGGGGGAATATGGCTACACCTTC.

The CDR3: CSALSGLSYNEQFF. The DNA of the CDR3 is TGCAGTGCTCTGAGCGGGCTCTCCTACAATGAGCAGTTCTTC. The chain carries TRBV20-1 and TRBJ2-1; D may be TRBD2 (6 bases). There are 14 residues in the CDR3. Germline loops: CDR1 DFQATT, CDR2 SNEGSKA (reference sequence). Trimming pared 5 bases from V and 0 bases from J, leaving 11 bases between.

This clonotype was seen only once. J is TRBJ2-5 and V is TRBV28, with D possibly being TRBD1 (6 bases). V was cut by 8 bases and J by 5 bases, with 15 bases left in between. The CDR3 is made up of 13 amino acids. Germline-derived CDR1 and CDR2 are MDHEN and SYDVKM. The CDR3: CASYSQGRETQYF. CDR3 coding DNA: TGTGCCAGCTATAGTCAGGGGCGGGAGACCCAGTACTTC.

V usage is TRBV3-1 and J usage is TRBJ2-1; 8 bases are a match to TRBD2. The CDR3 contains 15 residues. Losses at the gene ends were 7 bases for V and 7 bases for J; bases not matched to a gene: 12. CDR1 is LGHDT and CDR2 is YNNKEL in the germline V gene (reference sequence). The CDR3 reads CASTAGGPRSNEQFF. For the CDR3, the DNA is TGTGCCAGCACCGCGGGGGGTCCCAGGTCGAATGAGCAGTTCTTC.

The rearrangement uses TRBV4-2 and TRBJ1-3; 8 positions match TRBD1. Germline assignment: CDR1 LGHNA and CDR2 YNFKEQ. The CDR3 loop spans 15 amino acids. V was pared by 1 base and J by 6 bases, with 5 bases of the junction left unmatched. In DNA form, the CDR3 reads TGTGCCAGCAGCCAAGTTGCAGGGGGCGAAAACACCATATATTTT. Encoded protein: CASSQVAGGENTIYF.

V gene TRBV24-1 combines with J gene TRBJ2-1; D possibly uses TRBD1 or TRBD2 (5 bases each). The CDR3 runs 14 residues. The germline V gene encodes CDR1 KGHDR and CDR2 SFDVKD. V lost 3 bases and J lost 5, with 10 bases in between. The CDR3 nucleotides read TGTGCCACCAGTGATACGAGGGGTAACAATGAGCAGTTCTTC. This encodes CATSDTRGNNEQFF.